This T cell receptor beta chain is drawn from a study of shared clonotypes between healthy human individuals. This clone has a single count. The authors' processing: ImmunoSEQ only sent back junction sequences with no quality scores, so filtering was done differently. Sequencing was performed with immunoSEQ multiplex PCR; in TCRdb, only in-frame clones are kept and a portion is missing. The V and J calls and the clone size are those of that table, but D and trimming were determined from the DNA. This table holds around 2.5 million clones, 93% found once. Sequencing used naive CD4+ T cells from PBMCs. Subset given: CD45RA+ positively selected. This TCR derives from a man aged 18 to 30 in good health. Some clones in this sample may be carry-over from other donors' samples.

The CDR3 loop is CAWSVGLAGVGEQFF. The CDR3 DNA reads as TGTGCCTGGAGTGTGGGACTAGCGGGAGTAGGTGAGCAGTTCTTC. The V and J genes are TRBV30 and TRBJ2-1; TRBD2 aligns across 14 bases. The ends lost 0 bases at V and 9 bases at J; junction bases unmatched: 4. CDR3 length: 15 residues. Germline V lookup: CDR1 GTSNPN, CDR2 SVGIG (reference sequence).